This passage covers 28 T cell receptor beta chains from one sample sequenced in a study of CD8 T cells in ankylosing spondylitis. The study's findings and limits: Roughly eight highly homologous variants made up a TCR beta motif that seemed to typify ankylosing spondylitis blood.

Which antigens these TCRs recognize remains unknown. TCRdb recomputed calls from the 5' RACE reads with MiXCR, one row per CDR3 protein. The sample includes a few hundred thousand distinct CDR3 sequences, around 19% seen only once; the top ten take approximately 42%. Sequencing was carried out using blood, either unsorted or a sorted T cell fraction (not recorded which). These receptors came from a male donor with ankylosing spondylitis.

The chain employs TRBV30 and TRBJ2-7; a weak D match, TRBD2 (5 bases). The germline V and J ends were trimmed by 3 bases and 0 bases, with 9 bases remaining between them. Germline CDR1 is GTSNPN and CDR2 is SVGIG (reference sequence). The CDR3 consists of 13 residues. The CDR3 region has the DNA TGTGCCTGGAGGACGGGAAGCTCCTACGAGCAGTACTTC. This sequence encodes CAWRTGSSYEQYF.

J is TRBJ2-1 and V is TRBV30, with 11 bases matching TRBD1. This CDR3 has 15 amino acids. V shed 5 bases and J 4 bases; nucleotides not matched to a gene: 7. Germline values: CDR1 GTSNPN, CDR2 SVGIG (reference sequence). The chain's CDR3 is CAWDPGQGGYNEQFF. The CDR3 nucleotides read TGTGCCTGGGACCCGGGACAGGGGGGATACAATGAGCAGTTCTTC.

The table lists this clonotype with a few counts. This chain joins TRBV6-2 or TRBV6-3 and TRBJ2-7; D might be TRBD2 (6 bases). V was shortened by 6 bases and J by 3 bases, with 15 bases between the two germline ends. Germline V CDR1 and CDR2: MNHEY, SVGEGT. There are 14 residues in the CDR3. The CDR3 DNA sequence: TGTGCCAGCAGAATAGCGGCTCTAATCTACGAGCAGTACTTC. Translating it yields CASRIAALIYEQYF.

CDR3 in amino acids: CASSPPYGEKLFF. The CDR3 bases are TGTGCCAGCAGCCCACCGTATGGGGAAAAACTGTTTTTT. The chain employs TRBV12-3 or TRBV12-4 and TRBJ1-4; no definite D call. V was pared by 6 bases and J by 8 bases, with 13 bases between. The length of the CDR3 is 13 residues.

This clonotype was counted a few times. The chain uses TRBV24-1 and TRBJ2-1; no reliable D call. Germline values: CDR1 KGHDR, CDR2 SFDVKD. The length of the CDR3 is 10 residues. Trimming took off 4 bases at V and 15 bases at J, with 9 bases between the two ends. The CDR3 nucleotides are TGTGCCACCAGTGACAGTGTAGGGTTCTTC. Translated, it gives CATSDSVGFF.

V is TRBV5-5 and J is TRBJ2-5, with 7 bases identical to TRBD2. CDR1 is SGHKS and CDR2 is YYEKEE in the germline V gene (reference sequence). This CDR3 is built from 14 residues. V was pared by 1 base and J by 5 bases, with 5 bases of the junction left unmatched. The CDR3 loop reads CASSLPGGAETQYF. CDR3 DNA sequence: TGTGCCAGCAGCTTGCCGGGAGGAGCGGAGACCCAGTACTTC.

This clonotype was picked up a small number of times. The chain joins TRBV7-6 to TRBJ2-1; TRBD2 agrees at 10 bases. The CDR3 extends over 17 amino acids. Germline CDR1 reads SGHVS; CDR2 reads FNYEAQ. V lost 4 bases and J lost 0; bases outside the gene matches: 6. In nucleotides, the CDR3 is TGTGCCAGCAGCTCTCTAGCGGGGGTGAGCTCCTACAATGAGCAGTTCTTC. Its translation: CASSSLAGVSSYNEQFF. The complete variable domain, with remaining parts taken from reference TRBV7-6 and TRBJ2-1, reads GAGVSQSPRYKVTKRGQDVALRCDPISGHVSLYWYRQALGQGPEFLTYFNYEAQQDKSGLPNDRFSAERPEGSISTLTIQRTEQRDSAMYRCASSSLAGVSSYNEQFFGPGTRLTVL.

This clonotype has only a few counts. The chain carries TRBV7-8 and TRBJ1-1; 7 bases map to TRBD1. Germline V CDR1 and CDR2: SGHVS, FQNEAQ. CDR3 length equals 17 residues. Trimming removed 3 bases from V and 7 bases from J; junction bases left unmatched: 17. CDR3 loop: CASSFTPLGTVHGEAFF. The CDR3 DNA reads TGTGCCAGCAGCTTTACCCCCCTCGGGACAGTCCATGGTGAAGCTTTCTTT. The full variable domain, completed using reference TRBV7-8 and TRBJ1-1, is GAGVSQSPRYKVAKRGQDVALRCDPISGHVSLFWYQQALGQGPEFLTYFQNEAQLDKSGLPSDRFFAERPEGSVSTLKIQRTQQEDSAVYLCASSFTPLGTVHGEAFFGQGTRLTVV.

This clonotype was observed at least ten times. The rearrangement uses TRBV20-1 and TRBJ2-7; D not certain. The germline CDR1 and CDR2 sequences are DFQATT and SNEGSKA (reference sequence). The CDR3 has 12 amino acids. Trimming cost V 3 bases and J 3 bases, with 9 bases left between them. CDR3 coding DNA: TGCAGTGCTAGGGCAGAGAACTACGAGCAGTACTTC. It codes for CSARAENYEQYF.

This clonotype was found a few times. V is TRBV7-9 and J is TRBJ1-2; D might be TRBD1 (6 bases). CDR3 size: 17 residues. V dropped 0 bases and J dropped 0 bases, with 14 bases sitting between them. Germline V gene sequence: CDR1 SEHNR, CDR2 FQNEAQ (reference sequence). CDR3 sequence: CASSLAGDRSANYGYTF. The CDR3 region has the DNA TGTGCCAGCAGCTTAGCAGGAGACAGGAGTGCTAACTATGGCTACACCTTC.

The chain combines TRBV4-1 with TRBJ2-1; 11 bases line up with TRBD2. The V gene end was trimmed by 2 bases and the J gene end by 6 bases; junction bases not matched to a gene: 6. This CDR3 has 16 amino acids. The germline CDR1 and CDR2 sequences are MGHRA and YSYEKL. CDR3 amino acids: CASSQLAGGPGNEQFF. CDR3 bases: TGCGCCAGCAGCCAATTAGCGGGAGGGCCGGGCAATGAGCAGTTCTTC.

The V and J genes are TRBV27 and TRBJ1-5; no reliable D call. Trimming shortened V by 2 bases and J by 3 bases, and 5 bases separated the two germline ends. The CDR3 has 13 residues. Germline V gene lookup returns CDR1 MNHEY and CDR2 SMNVEV (reference sequence). CDR3 region: CASSLGLNQPQHF. The CDR3, as DNA: TGTGCCAGCAGTTTAGGGCTCAATCAGCCCCAGCATTTT.

Ten or more counts support this clonotype. The chain combines TRBV7-6 with TRBJ2-1, with 10 positions matching TRBD1. Germline assignment: CDR1 SGHVS and CDR2 FNYEAQ. The CDR3 is 16 residues long. The V gene end was trimmed by 5 bases and the J gene end by 2 bases; junction bases not matched to a gene: 6. DNA for the CDR3: TGTGCCAGCAGCCCGGGACAGGGGTTTGCCTACAATGAGCAGTTCTTC. This encodes CASSPGQGFAYNEQFF.

This sequence joins TRBV4-3 and TRBJ1-5; D gene unclear. The CDR3 spans 18 residues. Germline lookup yields CDR1 LGHNA and CDR2 YSLEER. The V gene lost 1 base and the J gene lost 5 bases, with 21 bases spanning the gap. The CDR3 DNA reads TGCGCCAGCAGCCAAGGACCGGCAGGTAGGGCGGGTTATCAGCCCCAGCATTTT. Its protein is CASSQGPAGRAGYQPQHF.

The sample holds a few counts of this clonotype. The rearrangement links TRBV29-1 to TRBJ1-1; D is perhaps TRBD1 (5 bases). The CDR3 runs to 16 residues. The germline V gene has CDR1 SQVTM and CDR2 ANQGSEA. V lost 0 bases to trimming and J lost 3 bases, with 17 bases between them. CDR3: CSVEDWGGAEDTEAFF. As DNA, the CDR3 is TGCAGCGTTGAAGATTGGGGCGGGGCTGAAGACACTGAAGCTTTCTTT. Variable domain in full (rest from reference TRBV29-1 and TRBJ1-1): SAVISQKPSRDICQRGTSLTIQCQVDSQVTMMFWYRQQPGQSLTLIATANQGSEATYESGFVIDKFPISRPNLTFSTLTVSNMSPEDSSIYLCSVEDWGGAEDTEAFFGQGTRLTVV.

This clonotype has just a few counts. This rearrangement joins TRBV20-1 to TRBJ2-5; TRBD2 aligns across 13 bases. The CDR3 runs 16 residues. The germline V gene encodes CDR1 DFQATT and CDR2 SNEGSKA (reference sequence). Trimming removed 6 bases from V and 3 bases from J; junction bases left unmatched: 10. The CDR3 loop is CSAKPLGLAGEETQYF. CDR3 in DNA: TGCAGTGCCAAGCCGCTCGGACTAGCGGGAGAAGAGACCCAGTACTTC.

The V and J genes are TRBV2 and TRBJ1-2, with TRBD1 as a possible D gene (6 bases). Germline assignment: CDR1 SNHLY and CDR2 FYNNEI. V lost 6 bases, J lost 0 bases, and 14 bases lay in between. This CDR3 contains 15 residues. CDR3 protein: CASSPGTPTNYGYTF. CDR3 bases: TGTGCCAGCAGCCCCGGGACACCTACTAACTATGGCTACACCTTC. The entire variable domain, with the rest obtained from reference TRBV2 and TRBJ1-2, is as follows: EPEVTQTPSHQVTQMGQEVILRCVPISNHLYFYWYRQILGQKVEFLVSFYNNEISEKSEIFDDQFSVERPDGSNFTLKIRSTKLEDSAMYFCASSPGTPTNYGYTFGSGTRLTVV.

A few counts support this clonotype. V gene TRBV6-2 or TRBV6-3 combines with J gene TRBJ2-7; D unresolved. Trimming cost V 4 bases and J 0 bases, with 7 bases left between them. The CDR3 consists of 13 residues. From germline, CDR1 is MNHEY and CDR2 SVGEGT. The CDR3 sequence: CASSFGPSYEQYF. CDR3 DNA: TGTGCCAGCAGTTTTGGCCCCTCCTACGAGCAGTACTTC.

The chain uses TRBV6-5 and TRBJ1-2; no definite D call. This CDR3 region has 13 residues. Germline CDR1 is MNHEY and CDR2 is SVGAGI. V lost 3 bases, J lost 6 bases, and 11 bases lay in between. The CDR3 protein is CASSYPDGHGYTF. CDR3 nucleotide sequence: TGTGCCAGCAGTTATCCGGACGGGCATGGCTACACCTTC.

The V call is TRBV6-1, the J call TRBJ1-2; TRBD1 agrees at 7 bases. J lost 2 bases, V lost 6 bases, and 9 bases had no gene match. The CDR3 is made up of 15 amino acids. CDR1 and CDR2 (germline): MNHNS, SASEGT. Here the CDR3 reads CASSSPRTGNYGYTF. As DNA, the CDR3 is TGTGCCAGCAGCTCACCCCGGACAGGAAACTATGGCTACACCTTC.

The rearrangement uses TRBV7-8 and TRBJ1-5, with D unresolved. The germline V and J ends were trimmed by 1 base and 6 bases, with 10 bases remaining between them. Germline V gene data show CDR1 as SGHVS and CDR2 as FQNEAQ. This CDR3 contains 14 residues. The CDR3 DNA sequence: TGTGCCAGCAGCTTAGAATTGGGAGTTCAGCCCCAGCATTTT. Its protein is CASSLELGVQPQHF.

This clonotype was counted only a few times. V gene TRBV20-1 combines with J gene TRBJ2-1, with D perhaps matching TRBD2 (6 bases). This CDR3 spans 15 amino acids. Germline-derived CDR1 and CDR2 are DFQATT and SNEGSKA (reference sequence). The V gene lost 0 bases and the J gene lost 5 bases, with 14 bases spanning the gap. This CDR3 reads CSARDVSGLNNEQFF. The CDR3 region has the DNA TGCAGTGCTAGAGATGTGAGCGGACTAAACAATGAGCAGTTCTTC.

The chain uses TRBV29-1 and TRBJ2-1; no clear D. The V gene lost 0 bases and the J gene lost 10 bases, with 10 bases spanning the gap. The CDR3 contains 12 residues. Germline V gives CDR1 SQVTM, CDR2 ANQGSEA. The CDR3 is CSVEDLKYEQFF. The CDR3 DNA sequence: TGCAGCGTTGAAGATTTGAAGTACGAGCAGTTCTTC.

This clonotype was observed a few times. This chain connects TRBV20-1 to TRBJ2-1, with D hard to call. The CDR3 sequence is 15 residues long. V gave up 0 bases and J gave up 4 bases, with 13 bases separating them. Germline V gene sequence: CDR1 DFQATT, CDR2 SNEGSKA (reference sequence). The CDR3 spells CSARDLTLPYNEQFF. DNA of the CDR3: TGCAGTGCTAGAGATTTAACCCTGCCATACAATGAGCAGTTCTTC.

This clonotype was counted only a few times. One end of the junction does not line up with germline, which may come from a read error. The chain has TRBV27 and TRBJ2-7; D may be TRBD1 (5 bases). The germline CDR1 and CDR2 sequences are MNHEY and SMNVEV (reference sequence). The CDR3 is 16 amino acids. CDR3 DNA sequence: TGTGCCAGCAGTTCCTTTGGGGCTTCCCCGTCCTACGAGCGGTACTTC. Translating it yields CASSSFGASPSYERYF.

There are a few counts of this clonotype. The V gene is TRBV11-1, the J gene TRBJ2-1; D call uncertain. CDR1 and CDR2 from the germline V gene are SGHAT and FQDESV (reference sequence). The CDR3 extends over 14 amino acids. With 3 bases removed from V and 3 bases from J, the gap between germline ends came to 9 bases. CDR3 in DNA: TGTGCCAGCAGCTTGGTCGGAGACTACAATGAGCAGTTCTTC. Translation: CASSLVGDYNEQFF.

The chain employs TRBV12-3 or TRBV12-4 and TRBJ1-1, with 8 bases matching TRBD1. The CDR3 is made up of 15 amino acids. The trim removed 5 bases at V and 1 base at J, leaving 6 bases unmatched. The CDR3 protein is CASSGGTGPNTEAFF. The CDR3 DNA reads as TGTGCCAGCAGTGGGGGGACAGGACCGAACACTGAAGCTTTCTTT.

A few counts support this clonotype. The rearrangement joins TRBV3-1 to TRBJ2-1; 8 nucleotides align to TRBD2. V was clipped by 1 base and J by 2 bases; unmatched bases: 4. Germline assignment: CDR1 LGHDT and CDR2 YNNKEL (reference sequence). The CDR3 contains 16 residues. This chain's CDR3 is CASSQVLGGAYNEQFF. CDR3 coding DNA: TGTGCCAGCAGCCAAGTTCTCGGGGGGGCCTACAATGAGCAGTTCTTC.